This T cell receptor (beta chain) was identified in a study of blood T cells in healthy people across ages. Study-wide results and limits: Older age went with lower TCR beta diversity per million T cells, in a roughly linear way.

A second about 7 to 11 cycle PCR used barcoded and J-beta primers. Every cDNA molecule carried a tag from a template-switch adaptor bearing 12 random nucleotides. One entry per CDR3 protein, called by TCRdb with MiXCR from the 5' RACE reads. The repertoire has over 1.5 million distinct CDR3 sequences, about 49% of them found once; the top ten carry more than 2%. Germline loops: CDR1 SGHAT, CDR2 FQNNGV. V dropped 3 bases and J dropped 4 bases, with 8 bases sitting between them. The CDR3 runs to 13 residues. Points on this clonotype: Its antigen is unknown.

J is TRBJ2-3 and V is TRBV11-2, with no clear D. The receptor was derived from a woman aged 40 to 50 in good health. The sample consisted of blood. The CDR3 region has the DNA TGTGCCAGCAGCTTCGCTACCGCAGATACGCAGTATTTT. This sequence encodes CASSFATADTQYF.